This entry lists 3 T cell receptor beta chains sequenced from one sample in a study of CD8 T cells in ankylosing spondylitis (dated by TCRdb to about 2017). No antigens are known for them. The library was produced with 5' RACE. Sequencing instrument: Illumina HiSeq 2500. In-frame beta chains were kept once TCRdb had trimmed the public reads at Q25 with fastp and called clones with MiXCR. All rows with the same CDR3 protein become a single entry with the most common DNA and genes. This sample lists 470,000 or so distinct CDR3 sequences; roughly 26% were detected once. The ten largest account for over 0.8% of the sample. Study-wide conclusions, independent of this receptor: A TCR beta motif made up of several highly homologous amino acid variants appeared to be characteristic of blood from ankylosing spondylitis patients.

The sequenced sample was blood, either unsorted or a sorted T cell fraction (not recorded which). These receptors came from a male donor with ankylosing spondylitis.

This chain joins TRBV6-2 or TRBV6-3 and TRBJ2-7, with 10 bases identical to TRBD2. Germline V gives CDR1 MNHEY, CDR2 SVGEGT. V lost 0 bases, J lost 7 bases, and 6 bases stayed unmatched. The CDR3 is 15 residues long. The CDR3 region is CASSYSVLAGMEQYV. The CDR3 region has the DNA TGTGCCAGCAGTTACTCAGTACTAGCGGGAATGGAGCAGTACGTC.

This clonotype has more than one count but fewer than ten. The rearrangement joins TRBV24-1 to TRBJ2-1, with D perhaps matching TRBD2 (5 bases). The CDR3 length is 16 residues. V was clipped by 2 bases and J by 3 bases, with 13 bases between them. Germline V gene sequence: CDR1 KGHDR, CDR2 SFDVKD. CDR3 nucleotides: TGTGCCACCAGTGATTCCTCCCCTAGCTACTACAATGAGCAGTTCTTC. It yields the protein CATSDSSPSYYNEQFF.

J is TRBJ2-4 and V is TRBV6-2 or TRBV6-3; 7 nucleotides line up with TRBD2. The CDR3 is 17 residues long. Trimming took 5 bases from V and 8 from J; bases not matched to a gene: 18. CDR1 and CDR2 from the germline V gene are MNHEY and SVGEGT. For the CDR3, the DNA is TGTGCCAGCAGTCCGAGGCCTAGCGGATACCTCAATGACATTCAGTACTTC. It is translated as CASSPRPSGYLNDIQYF.